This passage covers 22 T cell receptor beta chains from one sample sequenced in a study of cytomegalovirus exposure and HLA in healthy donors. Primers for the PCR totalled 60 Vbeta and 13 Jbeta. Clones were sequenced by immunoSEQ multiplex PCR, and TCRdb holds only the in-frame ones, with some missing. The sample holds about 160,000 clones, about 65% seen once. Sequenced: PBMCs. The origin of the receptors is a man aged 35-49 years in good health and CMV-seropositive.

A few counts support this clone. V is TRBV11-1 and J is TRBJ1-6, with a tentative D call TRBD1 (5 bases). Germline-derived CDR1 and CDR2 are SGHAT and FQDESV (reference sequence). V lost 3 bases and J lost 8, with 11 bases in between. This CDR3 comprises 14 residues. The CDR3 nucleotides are TGTGCCAGCAGCTTGTACGGGGGGTATTCACCCCTCCACTTT. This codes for CASSLYGGYSPLHF. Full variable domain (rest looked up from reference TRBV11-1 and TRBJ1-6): EAEVAQSPRYKITEKSQAVAFWCDPISGHATLYWYRQILGQGPELLVQFQDESVVDDSQLPKDRFSAERLKGVDSTLKIQPAELGDSAMYLCASSLYGGYSPLHFGNGTRLTVT.

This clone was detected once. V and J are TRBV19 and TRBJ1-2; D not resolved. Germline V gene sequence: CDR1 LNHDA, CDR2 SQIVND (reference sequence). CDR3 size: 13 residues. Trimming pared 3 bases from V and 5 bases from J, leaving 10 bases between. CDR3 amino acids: CASSIEREYGYTF. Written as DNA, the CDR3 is TGTGCCAGTAGTATTGAGAGGGAATATGGCTACACCTTC. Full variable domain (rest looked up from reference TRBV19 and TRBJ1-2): DGGITQSPKYLFRKEGQNVTLSCEQNLNHDAMYWYRQDPGQGLRLIYYSQIVNDFQKGDIAEGYSVSREKKESFPLTVTSAQKNPTAFYLCASSIEREYGYTFGSGTRLTVV.

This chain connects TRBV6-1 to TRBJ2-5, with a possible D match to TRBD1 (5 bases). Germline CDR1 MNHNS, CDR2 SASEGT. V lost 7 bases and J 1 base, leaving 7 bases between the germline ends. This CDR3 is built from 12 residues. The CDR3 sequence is CASTGIQETQYF. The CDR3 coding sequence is TGTGCCAGCACAGGGATCCAAGAGACCCAGTACTTC.

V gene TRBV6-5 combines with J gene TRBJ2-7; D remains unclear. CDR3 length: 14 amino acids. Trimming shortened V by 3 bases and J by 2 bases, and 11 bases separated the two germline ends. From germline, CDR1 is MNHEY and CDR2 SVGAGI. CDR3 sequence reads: CASSYLSQAYEQYF. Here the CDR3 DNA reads TGTGCCAGCAGTTATTTATCGCAGGCCTACGAGCAGTACTTC.

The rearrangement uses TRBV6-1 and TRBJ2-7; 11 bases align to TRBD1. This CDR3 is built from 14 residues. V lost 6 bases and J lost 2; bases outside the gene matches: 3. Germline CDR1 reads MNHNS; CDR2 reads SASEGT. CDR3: CASRPGQGAYEQYF. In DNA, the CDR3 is TGTGCCAGCAGACCGGGACAGGGGGCCTACGAGCAGTACTTC.

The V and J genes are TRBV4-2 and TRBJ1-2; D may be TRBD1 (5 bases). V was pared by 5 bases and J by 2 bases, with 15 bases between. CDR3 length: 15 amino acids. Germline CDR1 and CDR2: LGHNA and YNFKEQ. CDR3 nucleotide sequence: TGTGCCAGCAGCGGAGGAGGGGTGGCGAACTATGGCTACACCTTC. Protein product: CASSGGGVANYGYTF.

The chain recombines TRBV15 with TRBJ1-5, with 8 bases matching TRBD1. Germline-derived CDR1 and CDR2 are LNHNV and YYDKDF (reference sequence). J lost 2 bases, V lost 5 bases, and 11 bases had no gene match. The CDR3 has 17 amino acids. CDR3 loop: CATSSPDRAGGNQPQHF. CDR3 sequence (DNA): TGTGCCACCAGCTCCCCGGACAGGGCCGGCGGCAATCAGCCCCAGCATTTT.

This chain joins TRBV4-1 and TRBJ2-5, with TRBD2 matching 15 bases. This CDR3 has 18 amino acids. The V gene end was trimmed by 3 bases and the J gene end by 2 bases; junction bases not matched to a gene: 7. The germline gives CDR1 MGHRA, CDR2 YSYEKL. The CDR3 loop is CASSQGLAGGRGQETQYF. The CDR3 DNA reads TGCGCCAGCAGCCAGGGACTAGCGGGGGGCCGAGGGCAAGAGACCCAGTACTTC.

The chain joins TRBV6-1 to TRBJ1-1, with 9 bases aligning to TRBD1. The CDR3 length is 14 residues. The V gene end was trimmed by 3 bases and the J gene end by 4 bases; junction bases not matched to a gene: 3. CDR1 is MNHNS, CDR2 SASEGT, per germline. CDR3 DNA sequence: TGTGCCAGCAGTGATGGGACAGGGAGCACTGAAGCTTTCTTT. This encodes CASSDGTGSTEAFF.

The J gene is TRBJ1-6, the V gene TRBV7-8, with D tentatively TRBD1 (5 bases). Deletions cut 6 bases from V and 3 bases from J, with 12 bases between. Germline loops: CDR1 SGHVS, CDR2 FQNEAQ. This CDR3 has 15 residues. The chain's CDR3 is CASSSSGLYNSPLHF. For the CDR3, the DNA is TGTGCCAGCAGTTCGTCGGGACTCTATAATTCACCCCTCCACTTT.

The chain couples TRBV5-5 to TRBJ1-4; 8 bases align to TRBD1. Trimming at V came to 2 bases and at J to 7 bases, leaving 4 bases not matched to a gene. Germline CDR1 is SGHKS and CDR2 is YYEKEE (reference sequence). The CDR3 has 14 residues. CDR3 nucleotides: TGTGCCAGCAGCTTCGGACAGGGAATTGAAAAACTGTTTTTT. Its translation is CASSFGQGIEKLFF.

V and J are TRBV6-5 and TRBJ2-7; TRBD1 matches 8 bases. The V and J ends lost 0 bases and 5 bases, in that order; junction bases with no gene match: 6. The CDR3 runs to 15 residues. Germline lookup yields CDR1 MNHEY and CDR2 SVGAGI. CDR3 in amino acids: CASSYSGDRSNEQYF. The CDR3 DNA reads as TGTGCCAGCAGTTACTCGGGGGACAGGAGCAACGAGCAGTACTTC.

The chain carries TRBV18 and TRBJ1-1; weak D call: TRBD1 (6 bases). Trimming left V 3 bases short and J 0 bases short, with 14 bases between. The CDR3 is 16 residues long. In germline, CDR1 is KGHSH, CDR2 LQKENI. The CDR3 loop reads CASSPGGRLLNTEAFF. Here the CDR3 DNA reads TGTGCCAGCTCACCCGGGGGGCGGTTATTGAACACTGAAGCTTTCTTT. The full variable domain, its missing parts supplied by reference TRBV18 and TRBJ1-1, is NAGVMQNPRHLVRRRGQEARLRCSPMKGHSHVYWYRQLPEEGLKFMVYLQKENIIDESGMPKERFSAEFPKEGPSILRIQQVVRGDSAAYFCASSPGGRLLNTEAFFGQGTRLTVV.

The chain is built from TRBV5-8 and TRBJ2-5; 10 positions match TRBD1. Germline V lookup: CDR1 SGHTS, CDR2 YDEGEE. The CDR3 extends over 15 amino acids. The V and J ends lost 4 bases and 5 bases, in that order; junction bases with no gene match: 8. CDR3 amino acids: CASSPRQGAQETQYF. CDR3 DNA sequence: TGTGCCAGCAGCCCCCGACAGGGGGCTCAGGAGACCCAGTACTTC.

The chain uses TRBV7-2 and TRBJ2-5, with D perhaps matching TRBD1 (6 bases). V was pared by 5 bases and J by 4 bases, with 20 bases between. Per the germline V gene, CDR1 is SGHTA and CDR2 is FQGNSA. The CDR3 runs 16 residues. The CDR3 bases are TGTGCCAGCAGCGTAGACTTCACAGGGTTCGGAGAGACCCAGTACTTC. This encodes CASSVDFTGFGETQYF.

CDR3 loop: CASSFQGLGIGNEQFF. The CDR3 DNA follows: TGTGCCAGTAGTTTTCAGGGTCTAGGGATAGGCAATGAGCAGTTCTTC. This sequence joins TRBV19 and TRBJ2-1; maybe TRBD1 (5 bases). The CDR3 runs 16 residues. V was trimmed by 5 bases and J by 6 bases, leaving 20 bases between them. CDR1 and CDR2 from the germline V gene are LNHDA and SQIVND (reference sequence).

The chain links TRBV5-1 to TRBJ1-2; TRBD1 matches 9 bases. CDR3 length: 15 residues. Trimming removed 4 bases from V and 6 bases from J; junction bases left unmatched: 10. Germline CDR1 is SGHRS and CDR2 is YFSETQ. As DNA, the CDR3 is TGCGCCAGCAGCGCCAGGTTGGGGACAGGGCATGGCTACACCTTC. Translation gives CASSARLGTGHGYTF.

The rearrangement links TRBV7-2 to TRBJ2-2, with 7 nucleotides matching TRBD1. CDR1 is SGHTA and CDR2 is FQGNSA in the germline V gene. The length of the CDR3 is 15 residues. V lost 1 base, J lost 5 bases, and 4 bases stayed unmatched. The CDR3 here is CASSLGGGVTGELFF. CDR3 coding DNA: TGTGCCAGCAGCTTAGGAGGGGGCGTTACCGGGGAGCTGTTTTTT.

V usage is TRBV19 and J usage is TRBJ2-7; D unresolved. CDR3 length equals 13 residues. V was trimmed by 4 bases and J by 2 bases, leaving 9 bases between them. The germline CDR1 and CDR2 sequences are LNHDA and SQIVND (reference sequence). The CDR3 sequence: CASSTPSAYEQYF. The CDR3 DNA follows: TGTGCCAGTAGTACCCCGTCGGCCTACGAGCAGTACTTC.

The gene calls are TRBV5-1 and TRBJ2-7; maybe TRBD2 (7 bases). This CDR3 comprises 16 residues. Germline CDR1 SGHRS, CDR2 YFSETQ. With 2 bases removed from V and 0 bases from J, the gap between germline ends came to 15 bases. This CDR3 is CASSFLGGGSSYEQYF. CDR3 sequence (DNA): TGCGCCAGCAGCTTCCTAGGGGGGGGGAGCTCCTACGAGCAGTACTTC.

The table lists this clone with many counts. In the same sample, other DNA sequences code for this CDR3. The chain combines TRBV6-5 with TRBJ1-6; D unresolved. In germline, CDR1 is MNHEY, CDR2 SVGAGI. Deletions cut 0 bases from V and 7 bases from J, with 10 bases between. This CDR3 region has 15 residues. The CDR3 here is CASSYSTVQNSPLHF. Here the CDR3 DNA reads TGTGCCAGCAGTTACTCTACTGTACAGAATTCACCCCTCCACTTT.

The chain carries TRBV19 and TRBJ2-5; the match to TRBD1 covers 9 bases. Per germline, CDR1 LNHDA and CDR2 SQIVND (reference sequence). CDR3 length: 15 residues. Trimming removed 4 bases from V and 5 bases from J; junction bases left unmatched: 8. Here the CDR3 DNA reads TGTGCCAGTAGTAAACGAATACAGGGGGCCGAGACCCAGTACTTC. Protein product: CASSKRIQGAETQYF.